One TCR beta chain is described in this entry. Assay used: immunoSEQ multiplex PCR; TCRdb lists only in-frame clones, some missing. The table includes over 15,000 clones, about 80% detected once. The data derive from a study of chemoradiotherapy in HPV16-positive cancers. About the study: A couple of HPV16-positive patients' cells yielded candidate HPV-specific clones and common motifs.

The CDR3 totals 14 residues. Trimming left V 5 bases short and J 8 bases short, with 13 bases between. Germline CDR1 and CDR2: MNHEY and SMNVEV (reference sequence). This specimen was blood, taken from a patient who underwent chemoradiotherapy. This rearrangement joins TRBV27 to TRBJ1-6; TRBD1 might be the D (6 bases). This TCR derives from a human donor with HPV-associated anogenital cancer. The CDR3 is CASSLRGLYSPLHF. In DNA form, the CDR3 reads TGTGCCAGCAGTCTTAGGGGGTTGTATTCACCCCTCCACTTT.